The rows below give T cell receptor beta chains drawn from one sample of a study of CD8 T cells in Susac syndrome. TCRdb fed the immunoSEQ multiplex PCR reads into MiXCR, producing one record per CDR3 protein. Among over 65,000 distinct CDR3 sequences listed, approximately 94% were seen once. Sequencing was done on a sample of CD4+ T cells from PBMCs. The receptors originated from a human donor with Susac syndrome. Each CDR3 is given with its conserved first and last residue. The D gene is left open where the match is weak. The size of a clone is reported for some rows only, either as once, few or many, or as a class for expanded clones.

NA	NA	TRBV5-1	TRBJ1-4	CASSLIGQSSEKLFF	TGCGCCAGCAGCTTGATAGGACAGAGCTCCGAAAAACTGTTTTTT
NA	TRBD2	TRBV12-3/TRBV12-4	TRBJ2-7	CASSFAGRGGEQYF	TGTGCCAGCAGTTTCGCTGGACGCGGGGGCGAGCAGTACTTC
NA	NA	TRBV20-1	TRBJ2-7	CSAVQGGNEQYF	TGCAGTGCCGTACAGGGAGGGAACGAGCAGTACTTC
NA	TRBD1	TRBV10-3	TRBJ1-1	CAISERTGRTEAFF	TGTGCCATCAGTGAAAGGACAGGGCGCACTGAAGCTTTCTTT
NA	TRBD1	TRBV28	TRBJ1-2	CASSEPGQGARGYGYTF	TGTGCCAGCAGTGAGCCGGGACAGGGGGCTAGAGGCTATGGCTACACCTTC
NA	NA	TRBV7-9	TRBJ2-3	CASRAKGSKTSTDTQYF	TGTGCCAGCAGAGCTAAAGGGAGCAAAACTAGCACAGATACGCAGTATTTT
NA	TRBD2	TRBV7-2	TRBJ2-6	CASSVSGSAGANVLTF	TGTGCCAGCAGCGTTAGCGGGAGTGCTGGGGCCAACGTCCTGACTTTC
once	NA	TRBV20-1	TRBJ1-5	CSARDEVQPQHF	TGCAGTGCTAGAGATGAGGTTCAGCCCCAGCATTTT
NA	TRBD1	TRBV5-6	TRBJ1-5	CASSPGTAANQPQHF	TGTGCCAGCAGCCCCGGGACAGCCGCGAATCAGCCCCAGCATTTT
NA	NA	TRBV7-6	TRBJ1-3	CASSPLGPFGGNTIYF	TGTGCCAGCAGCCCTCTAGGACCCTTTGGGGGAAACACCATATATTTT
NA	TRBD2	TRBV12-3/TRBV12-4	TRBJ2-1	CASRSGGTSGGVVNEQFF	TGTGCCAGCCGGTCGGGTGGAACTAGCGGGGGGGTAGTCAATGAGCAGTTCTTC
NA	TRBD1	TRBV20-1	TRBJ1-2	CSARETGGSYGYTF	TGCAGTGCTAGAGAGACAGGGGGCAGCTATGGCTACACCTTC
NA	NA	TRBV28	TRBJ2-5	CASSGPGGREETQYF	TGTGCCAGCAGTGGCCCGGGGGGCCGGGAAGAGACCCAGTACTTC
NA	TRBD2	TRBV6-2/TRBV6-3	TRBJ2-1	CASSKVGRTNGNEQFF	TGTGCCAGCAGTAAAGTCGGGAGGACTAATGGTAATGAGCAGTTCTTC
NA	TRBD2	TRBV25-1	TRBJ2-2	CASSASGAGELFF	TGTGCCAGCAGTGCTAGCGGGGCTGGGGAGCTGTTTTTT
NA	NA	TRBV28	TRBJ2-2	CASAGATSGTGELFF	TGTGCCAGCGCAGGGGCGACTAGTGGCACCGGGGAGCTGTTTTTT
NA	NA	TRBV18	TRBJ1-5	CASSGSKGGQPQHF	TGTGCCAGCTCAGGATCCAAGGGGGGCCAGCCCCAGCATTTT
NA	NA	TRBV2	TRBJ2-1	CASRGQSSYNEQFF	TGTGCCAGCCGAGGACAGAGCTCCTACAATGAGCAGTTCTTC
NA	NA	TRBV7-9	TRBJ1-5	CASSHEGGQPQHF	TGTGCCAGCAGCCACGAGGGGGGACAGCCCCAGCATTTT
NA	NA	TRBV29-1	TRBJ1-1	CSASDGTEAFF	TGCAGCGCATCGGACGGCACTGAAGCTTTCTTT
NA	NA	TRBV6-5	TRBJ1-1	CASSYSIKGTEAFF	TGTGCCAGCAGTTACTCGATAAAGGGAACTGAAGCTTTCTTT
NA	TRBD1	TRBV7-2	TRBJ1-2	CASSSGQAYGYTF	TGTGCCAGCAGCTCGGGACAGGCCTATGGCTACACCTTC
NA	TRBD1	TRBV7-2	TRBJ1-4	CASSRMAQGATTNEKLFF	TGTGCCAGCAGCCGAATGGCACAGGGGGCGACAACTAATGAAAAACTGTTTTTT
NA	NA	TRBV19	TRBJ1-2	CASSPDQRDGYTF	TGTGCCAGTAGTCCCGATCAGAGAGATGGCTACACCTTC
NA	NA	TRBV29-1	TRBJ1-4	CSVTGSGANEKLFF	TGCAGCGTTACAGGGTCTGGGGCTAATGAAAAACTGTTTTTT
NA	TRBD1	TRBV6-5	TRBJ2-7	CASSYSTGGTYEQYF	TGTGCCAGCAGTTACTCGACAGGGGGCACGTACGAGCAGTACTTC
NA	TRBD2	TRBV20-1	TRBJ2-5	CSASPGTSGRRETQYF	TGCAGTGCTAGTCCCGGGACTAGCGGGAGAAGAGAGACCCAGTACTTC
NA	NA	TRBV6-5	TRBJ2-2	CASTFLPTNTGELFF	TGTGCCAGCACCTTCTTACCCACGAACACCGGGGAGCTGTTTTTT
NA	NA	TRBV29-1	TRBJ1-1	CSVESNTEAFF	TGCAGCGTTGAATCGAACACTGAAGCTTTCTTT
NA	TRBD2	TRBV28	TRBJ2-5	CASSLAGGEVQETQYF	TGTGCCAGCAGTTTAGCGGGAGGGGAGGTCCAAGAGACCCAGTACTTC
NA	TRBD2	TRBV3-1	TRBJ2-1	CASSHAGTSGEQFF	TGTGCCAGCAGCCACGCTGGGACTAGCGGTGAGCAGTTCTTC
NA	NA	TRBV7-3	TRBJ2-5	CASSPQGVGETQYF	TGTGCCAGCAGCCCCCAAGGCGTGGGAGAGACCCAGTACTTC
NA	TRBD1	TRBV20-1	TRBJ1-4	CSAPGTGWEKLFF	TGCAGTGCTCCCGGGACAGGGTGGGAAAAACTGTTTTTT
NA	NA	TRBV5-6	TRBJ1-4	CASSSGLLTQKLFF	TGTGCCAGCTCCTCAGGCTTATTGACCCAAAAACTGTTTTTT
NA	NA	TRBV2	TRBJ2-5	CASSGGGRETQYF	TGTGCCAGCAGTGGGGGGGGCCGAGAGACCCAGTACTTC
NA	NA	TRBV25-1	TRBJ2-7	CASSDLGGMGNYEQYF	TGTGCCAGCAGTGACCTAGGGGGAATGGGAAATTACGAGCAGTACTTC
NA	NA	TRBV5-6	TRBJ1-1	CASSLSNRNTEAFF	TGTGCCAGCAGCTTGAGCAACAGGAACACTGAAGCTTTCTTT
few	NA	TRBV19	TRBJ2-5	CASSLGGAQETQYF	TGTGCCAGTAGTCTCGGGGGAGCCCAAGAGACCCAGTACTTC
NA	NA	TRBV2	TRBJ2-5	CASSEENQETQYF	TGTGCCAGCAGTGAGGAGAATCAAGAGACCCAGTACTTC
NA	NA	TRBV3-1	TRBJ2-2	CASSLLGAATGELFF	TGTGCCAGCAGCCTCCTTGGAGCAGCCACCGGGGAGCTGTTTTTT
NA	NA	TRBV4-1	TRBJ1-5	CASSQNWNQPQHF	TGCGCCAGCAGCCAAAATTGGAATCAGCCCCAGCATTTT
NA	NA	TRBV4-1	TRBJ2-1	CASSQDPTGEQFF	TGCGCCAGCAGCCAAGATCCTACGGGAGAGCAGTTCTTC
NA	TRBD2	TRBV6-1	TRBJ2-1	CASSEGGRAYNEQFF	TGTGCCAGCAGTGAAGGCGGGAGGGCCTACAATGAGCAGTTCTTC
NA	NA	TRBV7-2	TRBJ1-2	CASSLGSYGYTF	TGTGCCAGCAGCTTAGGTAGCTATGGCTACACCTTC
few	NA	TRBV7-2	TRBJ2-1	CASSLAGLQGGEQFF	TGTGCCAGCAGCTTAGCGGGCCTCCAGGGGGGTGAGCAGTTCTTC
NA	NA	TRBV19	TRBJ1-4	CASSSQPGGKKLFF	TGTGCCAGTAGTTCCCAGCCCGGCGGGAAAAAACTGTTTTTT
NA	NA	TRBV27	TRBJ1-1	CASSPLIGRGTEAFF	TGTGCCAGCAGCCCCCTTATAGGGCGCGGGACTGAAGCTTTCTTT
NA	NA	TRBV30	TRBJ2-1	CAWSGFGRDNEQFF	TGTGCCTGGAGTGGCTTCGGCAGAGACAATGAGCAGTTCTTC